This TCR beta chain was recorded in a study of T-cell memory formation after mild COVID-19 (dated by TCRdb to the early 2020s). For context, the study as a whole: TCR sequence clusters from the two donors were found to be largely donor specific. T-cell clones expanding and contracting after mild COVID-19 in a couple of donors were tracked by longitudinal TCRalpha and TCRbeta repertoire sequencing. The cohort comprised two young, previously healthy adult volunteers, one female and one male.

The sample was run on an Illumina NovaSeq 6000. Using 5'RACE with constant-segment primers, TCRalpha and TCRbeta cDNA libraries were constructed, with sample barcodes and unique molecular identifiers added in the process. Trizol reagent was used to extract RNA from every sample. The libraries were amplified in two PCR steps, and the second step added a second sample barcode and Illumina TruSeq adapters. Sequencing of libraries was performed on an Illumina NovaSeq with 2 x 150 bp paired-end reads. In the source study's methods: With migec v1.2.7, reads were demultiplexed and then collapsed into UMI-guided consensus sequences. Using mixcr v2.1.11, UMI consensuses were aligned to TRA and TRB V and J templates and then assembled into clonotypes. Expanded or contracted clonotypes were those called significant by both edgeR and NoisET, with noise models trained on biological replicates. For edgeR calls, the thresholds were a false discovery rate-adjusted p below 0.01 and a log2 fold-change of 1. PCA with hierarchical clustering of max-normalized trajectories of the 1000 most abundant clonotypes was used as exploratory dynamics analysis. Separately sequenced CD4+ and CD8+ repertoires were used to assign a CD4 or CD8 phenotype to each responding clone. TCRdb trimmed the raw reads at Q25, called clones with MiXCR and kept productive beta chains. A single entry per CDR3 protein holds the most common genes and DNA from its merged rows. V and J calls and clone size were set by TCRdb, not the authors. The sample table records 250,000 to 300,000 distinct CDR3 sequences; about a sixth of these occur just once. Less than 30% of the sample is taken by the ten largest.

General study outcomes and caveats: Contracting CD4+ clones were located mainly in the CM and EM memory subsets, whereas CD8+ clones were found to be enriched in EMRA. The detection of some responding clones in pre-infection memory suggests that pre-existing cross-reactive memory T cells joined the SARS-CoV-2 response. From day 15 to 85, contracting clones showed balanced CD4/CD8 phenotypes, whereas a second wave of clones that expanded from day 15 to 37 leaned towards CD4+. Only two mild cases were covered by the study, and larger cohorts that include severe cases with pre-infection samples were considered necessary. Whether the second-wave clones peaking on day 37 were SARS-CoV-2 specific was not confirmed.

Ficoll-Paque density gradient centrifugation was the method used to isolate PBMCs. This clonotype turned up a few times. Its antigen is still unknown. There are no base qualities to consult, and no much larger clone falls within one base. V loses 2 bases, J loses 1 base, and the germline ends lie 11 bases apart. Spanning cysteine to phenylalanine, the CDR3 consists of 15 amino acids. CDR3 DNA is the only sequence kept; it has 45 bases, read in frame from the first base. For CDR1 and CDR2, the germline V gene lists MGHRA and YSYEKL. The sequenced sample consisted of PBMCs or a T cell subset sorted from them (not recorded which). This receptor was taken from a man aged 18 to 35 who had mild COVID-19 (a few samples of this study predate the infection). The sample titles of this study are shuffled in the database, so cell type and time point are left out; the donor was told from shared clones. The V and J segments used are TRBV4-1 and TRBJ1-1; TRBD1 is a possible D gene, resting on 6 matching bases. At the DNA level, the sequence is TGCGCCAGCAGCCAATTCGCCAGGGGGAACACTGAAGCTTTCTTT. This codes for CASSQFARGNTEAFF.